This is a list of T cell receptor beta chains from one sample in a study of control samples from healthy donors and cancer patients. Profiled with immunoSEQ multiplex PCR; TCRdb holds only in-frame clones, not every one. Among 100,000 to 150,000 clones listed, roughly 90% were seen once. Input material: blood. These receptors all stem from a man aged 18-30 years in good health. Both conserved end residues are part of each CDR3. The order of the fields is D gene, clone size, J gene, V gene, CDR3 DNA, CDR3 protein. A D gene is named only where the DNA matches it firmly. A row's size may be missing; if present it is once, few, many or a size class.

TRBD1 | - | TRBJ1-1 | TRBV9 | TGTGCCAGCAGTCCAACTCGGACAGGGATGAACACTGAAGCTTTCTTT | CASSPTRTGMNTEAFF
- | once | TRBJ1-1 | TRBV2 | TGTGCCAGCACCCAAAGCCACAACACTGAAGCTTTCTTT | CASTQSHNTEAFF
TRBD2 | - | TRBJ2-7 | TRBV2 | TGTGCCAGCAGTGCAGGACTAGCGGGGGGACTCTCCTACGAGCAGTACTTC | CASSAGLAGGLSYEQYF
- | - | TRBJ1-1 | TRBV6-1 | TGTGCCAGCAGTGAAGGGAGAGGGATGAACACTGAAGCTTTCTTT | CASSEGRGMNTEAFF
- | - | TRBJ2-1 | TRBV9 | TGTGCCAGCAGCGTAGACGAGCTGCAAAGACCCGTGCTCAATGAGCAGTTCTTC | CASSVDELQRPVLNEQFF
- | - | TRBJ2-3 | TRBV2 | TGTGCCAGCAGTGAAATGACTAGCACAGATACGCAGTATTTT | CASSEMTSTDTQYF
TRBD1 | - | TRBJ1-1 | TRBV5-1 | TGCGCCAGCAGCAGTACAGGGGGATTCACTGAAGCTTTCTTT | CASSSTGGFTEAFF
TRBD2 | - | TRBJ2-1 | TRBV5-1 | TGCGCCAGCAGCTTGAGAGGCGGGGGGGCCCTTAAAGTGGGTATCCGTTACAATGAGCAGTTCTTC | CASSLRGGGALKVGIRYNEQFF
- | - | TRBJ2-2 | TRBV2 | TGTGCCAGCAGTGGAGTGGCTGCGGCGGGCGGGGAGCTGTTTTTT | CASSGVAAAGGELFF
TRBD1 | once | TRBJ1-6 | TRBV9 | TGTGCCAGCAGCGACCAGGGGGGGAATTCACCCCTCCACTTT | CASSDQGGNSPLHF
- | - | TRBJ2-7 | TRBV19 | TGTGCCAGTACCACGGGGCGAGGCCACGAGCAGTACTTC | CASTTGRGHEQYF
- | - | TRBJ1-1 | TRBV11-2 | TGTGCCAGCAGGGCAGGGGTTGGATCGGCGACTGAAGCTTTCTTT | CASRAGVGSATEAFF
- | - | TRBJ2-3 | TRBV27 | TGTGCCAGCAGTCTTAGGGTACAGGGAGGCTTTACAGATACGCAGTATTTT | CASSLRVQGGFTDTQYF
- | - | TRBJ2-1 | TRBV9 | TGTGCCAGCAGCGGGGACTCTCCCTTCCCCAATGAGCAGTTCTTC | CASSGDSPFPNEQFF